This T cell receptor beta chain was identified in a study of T cell responses to AZD1222 COVID-19 vaccine. Notes on the study in general: The breadth and depth of Spike-specific TCRs increased once two AZD1222 doses had been given. Only six or seven AZD1222 recipients were seropositive at baseline. Within unmutated variant regions lay the reported targets of nearly half of spike-specific TCRs. Repertoires were sampled only after the peak T cell response.

Sequencing was performed with immunoSEQ multiplex PCR; in TCRdb, only in-frame clones are kept and a portion is missing. This table holds 130,000 to 150,000 clones, 75% to 95% found once. This clone was detected only a few times. Its antigen is not known. The receptor's source is an adult in good health. Sample: peripheral blood, taken on day 0 of MenACWY control vaccination.

CDR3 in DNA: TGTGCCAGTACAACCGGGACGGGACCCTACGAGCAGTACTTC. This encodes CASTTGTGPYEQYF. The genes are TRBV19 and TRBJ2-7; possibly TRBD1 or TRBD2 for D (5 bases each). The CDR3 spans 14 residues. V lost 7 bases and J 2 bases, leaving 15 bases between the germline ends. Germline CDR1 is LNHDA and CDR2 is SQIVND (reference sequence).